These 8 T cell receptor beta chains originate from one sample sequenced in a study of blood T cell repertoires in COVID-19. Data came from immunoSEQ multiplex PCR; TCRdb stores just in-frame clones and leaves some out. The profile covers approximately 380,000 clones, with 91% appearing a single time and roughly 0.9% taken by the ten largest. Sequencing used PBMCs or T cells enriched from blood (not recorded which). These receptors were obtained from a woman aged 40-49 years who had been exposed to COVID-19.

This clone has a single count. The CDR3 DNA is TGTGCCTGGTCACCGGGACTAGCGGGGGTAATACGTTCGGGGGAGCTGTTTTTT. This gives the protein CAWSPGLAGVIRSGELFF. The J gene is TRBJ2-2, the V gene TRBV30; 14 bases are shared with TRBD2. The trim removed 5 bases at V and 8 bases at J, leaving 16 bases unmatched. The germline V gene has CDR1 GTSNPN and CDR2 SVGIG (reference sequence). There are 18 residues in the CDR3.

The V call is TRBV30, the J call TRBJ1-6, with 7 nucleotides matching TRBD1. The CDR3 spans 16 residues. V gave up 0 bases and J gave up 5 bases; unmatched junction bases: 7. Germline V gene sequence: CDR1 GTSNPN, CDR2 SVGIG (reference sequence). CDR3 bases: TGTGCCTGGAGTGTAAACGACAGGGCCCATAATTCACCCCTCCACTTT. This encodes CAWSVNDRAHNSPLHF. The complete variable domain, with remaining parts taken from reference TRBV30 and TRBJ1-6, reads SQTIHQWPATLVQPVGSPLSLECTVEGTSNPNLYWYRQAAGRGLQLLFYSVGIGQISSEVPQNLSASRPQDRQFILSSKKLLLSDSGFYLCAWSVNDRAHNSPLHFGNGTRLTVT.

V is TRBV18 and J is TRBJ2-5, with D maybe TRBD1 (5 bases). The ends were cut back, 1 base at V and 2 bases at J, with 8 bases in the middle. The CDR3 sequence is 14 residues long. In germline, CDR1 is KGHSH, CDR2 LQKENI. The CDR3 nucleotides read TGTGCCAGCTCACCACGGCAGGGTCAAGAGACCCAGTACTTC. It is translated as CASSPRQGQETQYF.

This chain connects TRBV7-9 to TRBJ1-2, with 12 positions matching TRBD1. CDR3 length equals 17 residues. J was trimmed by 8 bases and V by 3 bases; bases with no gene match: 13. CDR1 SEHNR and CDR2 FQNEAQ come from the germline V gene (reference sequence). The CDR3 spells CASSFSGTGGASAGYTF. In DNA form, the CDR3 reads TGTGCCAGCAGCTTTTCCGGGACAGGGGGCGCGTCCGCCGGCTACACCTTC.

V usage is TRBV6-5 and J usage is TRBJ1-2, with D unclear. The germline CDR1 and CDR2 sequences are MNHEY and SVGAGI. CDR3 length equals 12 residues. V lost 6 bases and J lost 8, with 13 bases in between. Here the CDR3 DNA reads TGTGCCAGCAGCAATAGCGTTGGAGGCTACACCTTC. Its translation: CASSNSVGGYTF.

The genes are TRBV5-1 and TRBJ1-1; 10 positions match TRBD1. Germline assignment: CDR1 SGHRS and CDR2 YFSETQ. The trim removed 4 bases at V and 5 bases at J, leaving 2 bases unmatched. CDR3 length: 13 amino acids. The CDR3 reads CASSRDRGTEAFF. In DNA form, the CDR3 reads TGCGCCAGCAGCAGGGACAGGGGTACTGAAGCTTTCTTT.

This chain connects TRBV30 to TRBJ1-5; unclear D gene. The CDR3 runs to 13 residues. The V end lost 1 base, the J end lost 4 bases, and 8 bases lay between the germline ends. CDR1 GTSNPN and CDR2 SVGIG come from the germline V gene (reference sequence). The CDR3 spells CAWSGPPNQPQHF. For the CDR3, the DNA is TGTGCCTGGAGTGGGCCTCCTAATCAGCCCCAGCATTTT.

The chain joins TRBV9 to TRBJ2-5, with D uncertain. Trimming shortened V by 0 bases and J by 5 bases, and 17 bases separated the two germline ends. The CDR3 runs 16 residues. Germline CDR1 SGDLS, CDR2 YYNGEE. This chain's CDR3 is CASSVGSVGGGETQYF. CDR3 sequence (DNA): TGTGCCAGCAGCGTAGGGTCAGTAGGCGGTGGGGAGACCCAGTACTTC. Based on the CDR3 plus reference TRBV9 and TRBJ2-5, the full variable domain is DSGVTQTPKHLITATGQRVTLRCSPRSGDLSVYWYQQSLDQGLQFLIQYYNGEERAKGNILERFSAQQFPDLHSELNLSSLELGDSALYFCASSVGSVGGGETQYFGPGTRLLVL.